Detailed here is one T cell receptor beta chain. The target antigen is unknown. A junction end diverges from the germline sequence, so it may reflect a read error. TCRdb re-called the RACE reads through MiXCR, storing one row per CDR3 protein. The table lists more than 250,000 distinct CDR3 sequences, approximately 8.6% of them singletons. The sample comes from a study of human T cells and chemical hapten exposure. Study overall: Throughout a study of 20 to 25 weeks, patients underwent weekly scalp administration of diphenylcyclopropenone doses. General study points: PT1 expanded TCR counts correlated positively with patch test score. Those TCRs sitting above 1 in 1000 frequency stayed the same with DPC sensitization. Significantly more large CDR3 similarity clusters arose among expanded TCRs than among controls.

Documented time point: pre-sensitization, week 0. Treatment given: therapeutic diphenylcyclopropenone sensitization with weekly scalp DPC. The germline V gene encodes CDR1 SGHVS and CDR2 FQNEAQ. The CDR3 loop spans 14 amino acids. The material sequenced was whole blood, taken in connection with sensitization to the hapten diphenylcyclopropenone (DPC). The gene calls are TRBV7-8 and TRBJ1-5; D is perhaps TRBD1 (5 bases). This sequence originates from a woman in her forties with alopecia areata. Some clones in this sample may be carry-over from other donors' samples. Here the CDR3 DNA reads TGTGTCAGCAGCTCAGGGTACGGCGATCAGCCCCAGCATTTT. This encodes CVSSSGYGDQPQHF.